Listed below are T cell receptor beta chains from one sample, sequenced in a study of T cells after yellow fever vaccination. MiXCR, run by TCRdb on the 5' RACE reads, gives a single entry per CDR3 protein. The table has 300,000 to 400,000 distinct CDR3 sequences, 8.5% to 9% seen once. Sequenced material: PBMCs, taken on the day of the first yellow fever vaccination. The origin of the receptors is a man aged 18 to 29 who received the YFV17D yellow fever vaccine. CDR3s include the opening cysteine and the closing phenylalanine or tryptophan. Each record gives: J gene, V gene, clone size, D gene, CDR3 protein, CDR3 DNA. The D gene is left open where the match is weak. Some rows have no size entry. The others give once, few or many, or a class for an expanded clone.

TRBJ2-5	TRBV5-1	few	.	CASSLAAWYSGQETQYF	TGCGCCAGCAGCTTGGCGGCGTGGTACAGTGGGCAAGAGACCCAGTACTTC
TRBJ1-5	TRBV5-1	many	.	CASSGGRQGTVQPQHF	TGCGCCAGCAGCGGGGGTCGGCAGGGCACTGTTCAGCCCCAGCATTTT
TRBJ1-5	TRBV5-8	.	TRBD1	CASSLEDRGGQPQHF	TGTGCCAGCAGCTTGGAGGACAGGGGAGGTCAGCCCCAGCATTTT
TRBJ1-1	TRBV27	few	.	CASSLMLETEAFF	TGTGCCAGCAGCCTTATGTTGGAGACTGAAGCTTTCTTT
TRBJ2-1	TRBV9	.	.	CASSAPGRPNEQFF	TGTGCCAGCAGCGCCCCCGGACGGCCCAATGAGCAGTTCTTC
TRBJ1-2	TRBV18	.	TRBD1	CASSPSRDRDGYTF	TGTGCCAGCTCACCTTCCCGGGACAGGGATGGCTACACCTTC
TRBJ1-5	TRBV4-1	.	TRBD1	CASSHKDRGGNQPQHF	TGCGCCAGCAGCCATAAGGACAGGGGGGGAAATCAGCCCCAGCATTTT
TRBJ1-1	TRBV11-2	.	.	CASSLVLGEKNTEAFF	TGTGCCAGCAGCTTAGTCCTCGGGGAGAAGAACACTGAAGCTTTCTTT
TRBJ1-5	TRBV2	.	.	CASSKNEYSNQPQHF	TGTGCCAGCAGTAAAAACGAGTATAGCAATCAGCCCCAGCATTTT
TRBJ1-4	TRBV20-1	many	.	CSARDPRVEEKLFF	TGCAGTGCTAGAGATCCCAGGGTCGAAGAAAAACTGTTTTTT
TRBJ2-3	TRBV4-1	few	TRBD2	CASSQVLVLAGGDTQYF	TGCGCCAGCAGCCAAGTCCTGGTACTAGCGGGGGGAGATACGCAGTATTTT
TRBJ1-4	TRBV25-1	many	.	CASSDAGNNEKLFF	TGTGCCAGCAGCGACGCAGGAAATAATGAAAAACTGTTTTTT
TRBJ2-3	TRBV6-2/TRBV6-3	few	TRBD2	CASSSIAGETDTQYF	TGTGCCAGCAGTTCCATAGCGGGGGAGACAGATACGCAGTATTTT
TRBJ1-2	TRBV4-1	few	TRBD1	CASSPTGGALGYTF	TGCGCCAGCAGCCCGACAGGGGGCGCTTTGGGCTACACCTTC
TRBJ2-1	TRBV19	.	.	CASSMSGTNMNNEQFF	TGTGCCAGTAGTATGTCCGGGACAAACATGAACAATGAGCAGTTCTTC
TRBJ2-3	TRBV20-1	.	TRBD2	CTGGGSSTDTQYF	TGCACCGGGGGGGGTTCTAGCACAGATACGCAGTATTTT
TRBJ1-2	TRBV12-3/TRBV12-4	few	.	CASSFLAGNYGYTF	TGTGCCAGCAGTTTTCTGGCCGGCAACTATGGCTACACCTTC
TRBJ2-1	TRBV2	few	.	CASSEGRPSNEQFF	TGTGCCAGCAGTGAAGGCAGGCCGAGCAATGAGCAGTTCTTC
TRBJ2-1	TRBV4-2	few	TRBD2	CASSQAAGVNEQFF	TGTGCCAGCAGCCAAGCAGCGGGGGTGAATGAGCAGTTCTTC
TRBJ1-2	TRBV29-1	few	TRBD1	CSVADRGTGDTF	TGCAGCGTCGCGGACAGGGGCACGGGGGACACCTTC
TRBJ1-3	TRBV4-3	.	.	CASSQEVFVSGNTIYF	TGCGCCAGCAGCCAAGAAGTCTTTGTCTCTGGAAACACCATATATTTT
TRBJ2-5	TRBV3-1	few	.	CASSFDPRGTQYF	TGTGCCAGCAGCTTCGACCCGAGGGGGACCCAGTACTTC
TRBJ2-7	TRBV7-9	few	TRBD2	CASSFSDWEGEQYF	TGTGCCAGCAGCTTTTCGGACTGGGAGGGCGAGCAGTACTTC
TRBJ1-1	TRBV5-6	many	TRBD1	CASSSFRTGPNTEAFF	TGTGCCAGCAGCTCTTTTAGGACAGGGCCGAACACTGAAGCTTTCTTT
TRBJ1-2	TRBV5-5	.	.	CASSLMSGNGYTF	TGTGCCAGCAGCTTGATGTCAGGGAATGGCTACACCTTC
TRBJ1-2	TRBV12-3/TRBV12-4	.	.	CASSGTNYGYTF	TGTGCCAGCAGCGGGACAAACTATGGCTACACCTTC
TRBJ1-1	TRBV7-2	.	.	CASSSTATNTEAFF	TGTGCCAGCAGCTCCACGGCAACGAACACTGAAGCTTTCTTT
TRBJ2-1	TRBV9	.	.	CASSVEGGYNEQFF	TGTGCCAGCAGCGTAGAGGGGGGTTACAATGAGCAGTTCTTC
TRBJ1-1	TRBV10-3	few	TRBD1	CAISRTGNTEAFF	TGTGCCATCAGCCGGACAGGGAACACTGAAGCTTTCTTT
TRBJ1-1	TRBV20-1	few	.	CSASGASNTEAFF	TGCAGTGCTTCCGGGGCCTCGAACACTGAAGCTTTCTTT
TRBJ1-1	TRBV14	few	TRBD1	CASSHYRGLSEAFF	TGTGCCAGCAGCCATTACAGGGGGCTTAGTGAAGCTTTCTTT
TRBJ1-2	TRBV10-2	.	.	CASFMQAGDGGYTF	TGCGCCAGTTTCATGCAGGCAGGGGATGGTGGCTACACCTTC
TRBJ1-1	TRBV19	.	TRBD1	CASSFSQGAMGTEAFF	TGTGCCAGTAGTTTCTCCCAGGGGGCAATGGGCACTGAAGCTTTCTTT
TRBJ2-4	TRBV4-3	few	TRBD2	CASSPVSGGENIQYF	TGCGCCAGCAGCCCCGTTAGCGGGGGGGAAAACATTCAGTACTTC
TRBJ1-1	TRBV29-1	.	.	CSGSQGTNTEAFF	TGCAGCGGTTCACAGGGCACGAACACTGAAGCTTTCTTT
TRBJ2-7	TRBV7-9	few	.	CASSLVWRGSTHEQYF	TGTGCCAGCAGCTTAGTTTGGAGGGGATCCACCCACGAGCAGTACTTC
TRBJ2-3	TRBV5-6	many	TRBD2	CASSSGAQRGVVDTQYF	TGTGCCAGCAGCTCGGGAGCCCAGCGGGGGGTTGTTGATACGCAGTATTTT
TRBJ1-1	TRBV6-1	.	.	CASRPPTNTEAFF	TGTGCCAGCAGACCACCAACGAACACTGAAGCTTTCTTT
TRBJ2-2	TRBV5-1	few	TRBD2	CASTGLDTGELFF	TGCGCCAGCACGGGACTAGACACCGGGGAGCTGTTTTTT
TRBJ1-6	TRBV7-9	many	.	CASSVEGPLHF	TGTGCCAGCAGCGTAGAGGGACCCCTCCACTTT
TRBJ1-1	TRBV12-3/TRBV12-4	.	.	CASSLATAGTEAFF	TGTGCCAGCAGTTTAGCGACGGCCGGCACTGAAGCTTTCTTT
TRBJ2-5	TRBV3-1	.	.	CASSPGDAVRTQYF	TGTGCCAGCAGCCCTGGCGATGCAGTACGGACCCAGTACTTC
TRBJ1-2	TRBV20-1	few	TRBD1	CSARLTDRGRGGYTF	TGCAGTGCTCGCCTCACCGACAGGGGGCGAGGGGGCTACACCTTC
TRBJ2-7	TRBV20-1	.	TRBD1	CSASKGTGSFEQYF	TGCAGTGCTAGTAAGGGGACAGGGAGTTTCGAGCAGTACTTC
TRBJ2-1	TRBV7-7	few	TRBD2	CASSHERGEQFF	TGTGCCAGCAGCCACGAGCGGGGTGAGCAGTTCTTC
TRBJ1-1	TRBV4-2	many	TRBD1	CASSQETGGRTEAFF	TGTGCCAGCAGCCAAGAGACAGGGGGCCGCACTGAAGCTTTCTTT
TRBJ1-5	TRBV12-3/TRBV12-4	many	.	CASSLGQSPDQPQHF	TGTGCCAGCAGTTTAGGGCAGTCCCCCGATCAGCCCCAGCATTTT
TRBJ2-5	TRBV9	few	TRBD1	CASSVQGASESETQYF	TGTGCCAGCAGCGTCCAGGGGGCTAGCGAGTCGGAGACCCAGTACTTC
TRBJ2-3	TRBV4-2	few	TRBD2	CASSHSGGSTDTQYF	TGTGCCAGCAGCCACTCGGGGGGGAGCACAGATACGCAGTATTTT
TRBJ2-5	TRBV4-3	many	TRBD1	CASSQTGSSGETQYF	TGCGCCAGCAGCCAGACAGGGTCCTCCGGGGAGACCCAGTACTTC
TRBJ1-5	TRBV20-1	many	.	CSARDSQVRNQPQHF	TGCAGTGCTAGAGATTCGCAGGTTCGCAATCAGCCCCAGCATTTT
TRBJ2-1	TRBV29-1	.	.	CSVGPGRGEQFF	TGCAGCGTTGGGCCGGGCAGAGGGGAGCAGTTCTTC
TRBJ2-5	TRBV5-1	.	.	CASSLGVDASEETQYF	TGCGCCAGCAGCTTGGGGGTCGACGCGTCTGAAGAGACCCAGTACTTC
TRBJ2-1	TRBV6-6	few	.	CASTPGVNEQFF	TGTGCCAGCACACCCGGGGTGAATGAGCAGTTCTTC
TRBJ2-3	TRBV29-1	few	TRBD2	CSVDSGGANTQYF	TGCAGCGTTGACAGCGGGGGGGCAAATACGCAGTATTTT
TRBJ2-3	TRBV2	few	TRBD2	CASSGEGSSSTDTQYF	TGTGCCAGCAGTGGGGAGGGGAGCTCTAGCACAGATACGCAGTATTTT
TRBJ1-5	TRBV15	many	.	CATSMSGGPQHF	TGTGCCACCAGCATGTCGGGGGGGCCCCAGCATTTT